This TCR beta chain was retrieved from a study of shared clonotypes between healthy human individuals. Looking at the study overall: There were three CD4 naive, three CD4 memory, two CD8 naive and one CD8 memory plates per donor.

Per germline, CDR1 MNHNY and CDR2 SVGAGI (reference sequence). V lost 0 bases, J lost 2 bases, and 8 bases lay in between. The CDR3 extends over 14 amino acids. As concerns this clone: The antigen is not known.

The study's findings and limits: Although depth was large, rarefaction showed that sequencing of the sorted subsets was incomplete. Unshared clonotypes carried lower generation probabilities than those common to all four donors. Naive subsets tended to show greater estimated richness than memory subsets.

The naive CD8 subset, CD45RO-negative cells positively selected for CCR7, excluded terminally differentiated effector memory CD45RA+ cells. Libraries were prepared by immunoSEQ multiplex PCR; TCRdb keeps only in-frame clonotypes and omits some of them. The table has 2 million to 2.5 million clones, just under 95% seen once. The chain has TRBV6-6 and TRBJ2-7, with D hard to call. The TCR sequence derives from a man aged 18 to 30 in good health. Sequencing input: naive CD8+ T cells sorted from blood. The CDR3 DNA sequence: TGTGCCAGCAGTTACTCAGAGAGGCCCTACGAGCAGTACTTC. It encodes CASSYSERPYEQYF.